Following are 11 T cell receptor beta chains from one sample sequenced in a study of patients and donors after allogeneic stem cell transplantation. TCRdb passed the RT-PCR reads through MiXCR, listing each CDR3 protein once. The repertoire holds fewer than 180,000 distinct CDR3 sequences, about a third seen once, with approximately 50% in the top ten. Material: blood, either unsorted or a sorted T cell fraction (not recorded which). These receptors were obtained from a human donor who was either an allogeneic HSCT recipient or a stem cell or donor lymphocyte infusion donor (not recorded which). It is not recorded whose cells these are; they may come from a transplant donor.

The J gene is TRBJ2-7, the V gene TRBV5-5, with 7 bases matching TRBD2. This CDR3 contains 14 residues. The germline gives CDR1 SGHKS, CDR2 YYEKEE (reference sequence). Trimming at V came to 2 bases and at J to 5 bases, leaving 7 bases not matched to a gene. In DNA, the CDR3 is TGTGCCAGCAGCTTTTCTAGCGGTCAGAACGAGCAGTACGTC. This gives the protein CASSFSSGQNEQYV.

This clonotype was found a few times. The chain is built from TRBV12-3 or TRBV12-4 and TRBJ2-7; perhaps TRBD1 as D (5 bases). V lost 4 bases, J lost 2 bases, and 9 bases lay in between. The CDR3 contains 13 residues. CDR3 in DNA: TGTGCCAGCAGTTGGACACCTACCTACGAGCAGTACTTC. It codes for CASSWTPTYEQYF.

This clonotype occurred a few times. The chain is built from TRBV5-1 and TRBJ1-1; D is possibly TRBD1 (6 bases). V was shortened by 4 bases and J by 0 bases, with 22 bases between the two germline ends. CDR3 size: 18 residues. Germline V gene lookup returns CDR1 SGHRS and CDR2 YFSETQ. CDR3 sequence (DNA): TGCGCCAGCAGCCCGCGGGGGGGGCAGGCCAGCATGAACACTGAAGCTTTCTTT. This gives the protein CASSPRGGQASMNTEAFF. Complete variable domain (other parts from reference TRBV5-1 and TRBJ1-1): KAGVTQTPRYLIKTRGQQVTLSCSPISGHRSVSWYQQTPGQGLQFLFEYFSETQRNKGNFPGRFSGRQFSNSRSEMNVSTLELGDSALYLCASSPRGGQASMNTEAFFGQGTRLTVV.

The V and J genes are TRBV19 and TRBJ1-2, with D possibly TRBD1 on 5 matching bases. Germline V CDR1 and CDR2: LNHDA, SQIVND (reference sequence). CDR3 length: 16 amino acids. The V end lost 4 bases, the J end lost 0 bases, and 15 bases lay between the germline ends. CDR3 in amino acids: CASSRQFPSANYGYTF. The CDR3 DNA sequence: TGTGCCAGTAGTAGACAGTTTCCTTCGGCTAACTATGGCTACACCTTC.

The chain uses TRBV20-1 and TRBJ2-3; 8 bases align to TRBD2. Germline V CDR1 and CDR2: DFQATT, SNEGSKA (reference sequence). CDR3 length: 17 residues. Unmatched junction bases numbered 16, after V lost 4 bases and J lost 4 bases. The CDR3 here is CSATKPSGLVLSDTQYF. CDR3 sequence (DNA): TGCAGTGCTACGAAACCCTCGGGACTAGTACTTTCAGATACGCAGTATTTT.

This clonotype was observed a handful of times. This chain uses TRBV4-2 with TRBJ1-6; no clear D. CDR1 LGHNA and CDR2 YNFKEQ come from the germline V gene. The V end lost 2 bases, the J end lost 7 bases, and 12 bases lay between the germline ends. The CDR3 is 15 amino acids. CDR3 nucleotides: TGTGCCAGCAGCCAAATGAAGGGAGGGAATTCACCCCTCCACTTT. It codes for CASSQMKGGNSPLHF.

This clonotype was picked up a small number of times. The V gene is TRBV12-3 or TRBV12-4, the J gene TRBJ1-5; D remains unclear. The CDR3 consists of 17 residues. The germline V and J ends were trimmed by 2 bases and 0 bases, with 14 bases remaining between them. The CDR3 region has the DNA TGTGCCAGCAGTTTAATCGGTTTCGGGTATAGCAATCAGCCCCAGCATTTT. This translates into CASSLIGFGYSNQPQHF.

This clonotype was detected a few times. V and J are TRBV28 and TRBJ1-5; 7 nucleotides match TRBD1. This CDR3 has 16 residues. V trimming: 6 bases; J trimming: 1 base; junction bases outside the gene matches: 9. CDR1 is MDHEN and CDR2 is SYDVKM in the germline V gene. The CDR3 loop reads CASRPTGYESNQPQHF. CDR3 bases: TGTGCCAGCAGGCCGACAGGGTATGAGAGCAATCAGCCCCAGCATTTT.

The chain uses TRBV30 and TRBJ1-5, with 8 bases lining up with TRBD1. The CDR3 is made up of 12 amino acids. Germline trimming cut 5 bases from V and 8 bases from J; bases unmatched to any gene: 5. The germline CDR1 and CDR2 sequences are GTSNPN and SVGIG (reference sequence). For the CDR3, the DNA is TGTGCCTGGGGACAGGGATTGGAGCCCCAGCATTTT. Translation: CAWGQGLEPQHF.

The chain carries TRBV15 and TRBJ1-1; possibly TRBD1 for D (6 bases). This CDR3 has 13 residues. Per the germline V gene, CDR1 is LNHNV and CDR2 is YYDKDF (reference sequence). V was pared by 5 bases and J by 0 bases, with 7 bases between. CDR3 sequence: CATSQGLNTEAFF. The CDR3 nucleotides are TGTGCCACCAGCCAGGGGCTGAACACTGAAGCTTTCTTT.

CDR3 bases: TGCGCCAGCAGCCCGTCGACAAGGAACACTGAAGCTTTCTTT. Translation gives CASSPSTRNTEAFF. This chain uses TRBV5-1 with TRBJ1-1; unclear D gene. This CDR3 comprises 14 residues. Trimming pared 4 bases from V and 1 base from J, leaving 11 bases between. Germline CDR1 reads SGHRS; CDR2 reads YFSETQ.